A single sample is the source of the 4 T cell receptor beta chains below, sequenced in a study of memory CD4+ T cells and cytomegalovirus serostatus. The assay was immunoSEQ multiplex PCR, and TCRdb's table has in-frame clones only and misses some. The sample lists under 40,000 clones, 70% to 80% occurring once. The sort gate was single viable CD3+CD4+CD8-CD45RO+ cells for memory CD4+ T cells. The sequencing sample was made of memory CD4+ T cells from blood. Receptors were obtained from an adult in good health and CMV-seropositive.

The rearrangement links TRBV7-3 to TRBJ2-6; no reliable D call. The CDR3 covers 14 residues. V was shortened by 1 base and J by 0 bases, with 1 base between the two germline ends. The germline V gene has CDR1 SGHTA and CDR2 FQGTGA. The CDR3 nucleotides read TGTGCCAGCAGCTTAAGCTCTGGGGCCAACGTCCTGACTTTC. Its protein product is CASSLSSGANVLTF.

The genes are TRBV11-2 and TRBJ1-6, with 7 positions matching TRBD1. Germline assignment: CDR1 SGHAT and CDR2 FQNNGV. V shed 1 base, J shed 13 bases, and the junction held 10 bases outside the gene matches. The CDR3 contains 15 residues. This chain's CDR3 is CASSLGGRGTWPLHF. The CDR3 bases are TGTGCCAGCAGCTTAGGGGGCAGGGGGACGTGGCCCCTCCACTTT.

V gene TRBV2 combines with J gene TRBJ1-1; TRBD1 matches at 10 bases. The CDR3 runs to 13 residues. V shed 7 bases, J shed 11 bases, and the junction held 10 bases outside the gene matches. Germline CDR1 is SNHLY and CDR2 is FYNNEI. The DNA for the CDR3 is TGTGCCAGCACATTGGACAGGGGGGTAGCGGCTTTCTTT. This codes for CASTLDRGVAAFF.

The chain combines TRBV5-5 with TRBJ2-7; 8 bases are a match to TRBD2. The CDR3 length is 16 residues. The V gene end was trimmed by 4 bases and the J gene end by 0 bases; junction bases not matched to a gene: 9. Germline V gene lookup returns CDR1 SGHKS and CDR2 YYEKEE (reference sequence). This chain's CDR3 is CASSLFTSGNSYEQYF. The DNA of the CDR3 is TGTGCCAGCAGCCTATTTACTAGCGGAAACTCCTACGAGCAGTACTTC.